These 27 T cell receptor beta chains came from one sample sequenced in a study of Ad26.COV2.S vaccination and SARS-CoV-2 variants. The sample's treatment: 15 to 20 received Ad26.COV2.S at low or high dose, single or two shots; roughly 5 received placebo; per-sample allocation not given. At day 63 after the first vaccine or placebo injection, samples were drawn. TCRdb's table, derived via immunoSEQ multiplex PCR, lists solely in-frame clones and lacks some. The profile shows roughly 380,000 clones, about 85% of them singletons. Sequencing used peripheral blood, obtained in a trial of Ad26.COV2.S vaccine versus placebo. Receptor source: a person between 18 and 65 years old who received the Ad26.COV2.S COVID-19 vaccine or a placebo.

This clone was observed a single time. J is TRBJ2-3 and V is TRBV19; TRBD2 might be the D (5 bases). The CDR3 runs 15 residues. CDR1 is LNHDA, CDR2 SQIVND, per germline (reference sequence). Trimming shortened V by 5 bases and J by 1 base, and 13 bases separated the two germline ends. This CDR3 is CASSSPWTGTDTQYF. In DNA form, the CDR3 reads TGTGCCAGTAGTTCCCCCTGGACTGGCACAGATACGCAGTATTTT. Full variable domain (remainder filled in from reference TRBV19 and TRBJ2-3): DGGITQSPKYLFRKEGQNVTLSCEQNLNHDAMYWYRQDPGQGLRLIYYSQIVNDFQKGDIAEGYSVSREKKESFPLTVTSAQKNPTAFYLCASSSPWTGTDTQYFGPGTRLTVL.

The chain is built from TRBV2 and TRBJ1-5; 7 bases align to TRBD1. The CDR3 extends over 13 amino acids. The V gene end was trimmed by 11 bases and the J gene end by 3 bases; junction bases not matched to a gene: 7. Germline V gene lookup returns CDR1 SNHLY and CDR2 FYNNEI. The CDR3 coding sequence is TGTGCCTCCCAGGGGGTGATCAATCAGCCCCAGCATTTT. It translates to CASQGVINQPQHF. The full variable domain, with the rest looked up from reference TRBV2 and TRBJ1-5, is EPEVTQTPSHQVTQMGQEVILRCVPISNHLYFYWYRQILGQKVEFLVSFYNNEISEKSEIFDDQFSVERPDGSNFTLKIRSTKLEDSAMYFCASQGVINQPQHFGDGTRLSIL.

This chain uses TRBV4-1 with TRBJ1-1, with D tentatively TRBD1 (5 bases). Germline lookup yields CDR1 MGHRA and CDR2 YSYEKL. V was cut by 0 bases and J by 3 bases, with 11 bases left in between. The CDR3 covers 15 residues. CDR3 sequence reads: CASSQEWAGHTEAFF. CDR3 sequence (DNA): TGCGCCAGCAGCCAAGAGTGGGCAGGGCACACTGAAGCTTTCTTT.

This clone was counted a few times. The chain is built from TRBV19 and TRBJ2-3; tentative D call: TRBD2 (5 bases). The germline V and J ends were trimmed by 6 bases and 4 bases, with 17 bases remaining between them. This CDR3 is 15 amino acids long. Germline CDR1 is LNHDA and CDR2 is SQIVND (reference sequence). This CDR3 reads CASSRRGVSADTQYF. The CDR3, as DNA: TGTGCCAGTAGCCGCCGGGGAGTGAGCGCAGATACGCAGTATTTT. Using reference TRBV19 and TRBJ2-3 for the parts outside the CDR3, the full variable domain is DGGITQSPKYLFRKEGQNVTLSCEQNLNHDAMYWYRQDPGQGLRLIYYSQIVNDFQKGDIAEGYSVSREKKESFPLTVTSAQKNPTAFYLCASSRRGVSADTQYFGPGTRLTVL.

This chain links TRBV7-9 with TRBJ2-1; 7 nucleotides agree with TRBD2. The trim removed 11 bases at V and 0 bases at J, leaving 7 bases unmatched. The CDR3 covers 14 residues. The germline gives CDR1 SEHNR, CDR2 FQNEAQ (reference sequence). The CDR3 protein is CAGTGGSSYNEQFF. The CDR3 region has the DNA TGTGCCGGGACGGGGGGAAGCTCCTACAATGAGCAGTTCTTC. The complete variable domain, with remaining parts taken from reference TRBV7-9 and TRBJ2-1, reads DTGVSQNPRHKITKRGQNVTFRCDPISEHNRLYWYRQTLGQGPEFLTYFQNEAQLEKSRLLSDRFSAERPKGSFSTLEIQRTEQGDSAMYLCAGTGGSSYNEQFFGPGTRLTVL.

In regard to this clone: Other DNA variants within this sample encode the same CDR3. The chain employs TRBV5-4 and TRBJ2-7; a possible D gene is TRBD1 (6 bases). Deletions cut 2 bases from V and 1 base from J, with 7 bases between. The CDR3 length is 13 residues. The germline V gene has CDR1 SGHNT and CDR2 YYREEE (reference sequence). The CDR3 is CASSFRGSYEQYF. The CDR3 bases are TGTGCCAGCAGCTTCAGGGGTTCCTACGAGCAGTACTTC.

J is TRBJ2-2 and V is TRBV12-3 or TRBV12-4; possible D gene TRBD1, 7 bases. Trimming removed 5 bases at V and 8 bases at J, with 12 bases between. The CDR3 is 13 residues long. The CDR3 DNA reads as TGTGCCAGCAGTCAGGGGGGTCCTGGGGAGCTGTTTTTT. Translated: CASSQGGPGELFF.

The rearrangement links TRBV20-1 to TRBJ1-2, with D tentatively TRBD1 (5 bases). Between the trimmed V and J ends, which lost 3 bases and 7 bases, there was a span of 24 bases. CDR1 is DFQATT and CDR2 is SNEGSKA in the germline V gene (reference sequence). The CDR3 is 16 residues long. The CDR3 is CSASWFRTTRDGGYTF. The CDR3 nucleotides read TGCAGTGCTAGTTGGTTCCGGACCACCAGGGATGGTGGCTACACCTTC.

The gene calls are TRBV7-2 and TRBJ2-7; 13 bases match TRBD2. The CDR3 runs to 17 residues. Trimming removed 4 bases from V and 2 bases from J; junction bases left unmatched: 8. Germline loops: CDR1 SGHTA, CDR2 FQGNSA. CDR3 amino acids: CASSYTSGTSGTYEQYF. The CDR3 nucleotides read TGTGCCAGCAGCTACACCTCCGGGACTAGCGGGACCTACGAGCAGTACTTC.

The table lists this clone with a count of one. The genes are TRBV5-1 and TRBJ2-1; 9 bases agree with TRBD2. Per the germline V gene, CDR1 is SGHRS and CDR2 is YFSETQ. CDR3 size: 16 residues. Unmatched junction bases numbered 7, after V lost 2 bases and J lost 4 bases. The CDR3 DNA is TGCGCCAGCAGCTTTGGTCTGGCGGGGGGGTACAATGAGCAGTTCTTC. It codes for CASSFGLAGGYNEQFF.

Concerning this clone: The identical CDR3 is also encoded by other nucleotide sequences in the sample. The V call is TRBV2, the J call TRBJ1-5, with D uncertain. Germline-derived CDR1 and CDR2 are SNHLY and FYNNEI. V lost 4 bases to trimming and J lost 5 bases, with 3 bases between them. The CDR3 runs to 11 residues. CDR3 coding DNA: TGTGCCAGCAGTGTAGATCAGCCCCAGCATTTT. The encoded protein is CASSVDQPQHF.

CDR3 amino acids: CASTLTGENNYGYTF. DNA for the CDR3: TGTGCCAGTACCCTAACAGGAGAAAACAACTATGGCTACACCTTC. The rearrangement uses TRBV19 and TRBJ1-2; D is perhaps TRBD1 (5 bases). CDR3 length: 15 residues. CDR1 and CDR2 from the germline V gene are LNHDA and SQIVND (reference sequence). Trimming removed 7 bases from V and 2 bases from J, with 17 bases in between.

The V and J genes are TRBV19 and TRBJ2-3; 8 bases line up with TRBD2. V dropped 6 bases and J dropped 6; count of bases not matched to a gene: 14. CDR1 LNHDA and CDR2 SQIVND come from the germline V gene (reference sequence). This CDR3 region has 16 residues. The CDR3 spells CASRKTGTRGMDTQYF. The CDR3 DNA reads as TGTGCCAGTAGGAAAACCGGGACTAGAGGTATGGATACGCAGTATTTT.

This chain joins TRBV2 and TRBJ1-1, with 7 bases lining up with TRBD1. The germline CDR1 and CDR2 sequences are SNHLY and FYNNEI. Losses at the gene ends were 1 base for V and 5 bases for J; bases not matched to a gene: 7. This CDR3 contains 15 residues. CDR3 nucleotides: TGTGCCAGCAGTGAAGTTCAGGGGGGGTGGACTGAAGCTTTCTTT. As protein: CASSEVQGGWTEAFF.

The chain combines TRBV14 with TRBJ2-7; the D gene could be TRBD1 or TRBD2 (5 bases each). From germline, CDR1 is SGHDN and CDR2 FVKESK. The CDR3 extends over 18 amino acids. Trimming took off 0 bases at V and 0 bases at J, with 18 bases between the two ends. In DNA form, the CDR3 reads TGTGCCAGCAGCCAAGATCGAGGGACGAATTACGGCTCCTACGAGCAGTACTTC. Translation: CASSQDRGTNYGSYEQYF.

This chain joins TRBV13 and TRBJ2-2, with 9 bases identical to TRBD1. Germline-derived CDR1 and CDR2 are PRHDT and FYEKMQ (reference sequence). The junction had 6 bases not matched to a gene; V was cut back by 5 bases and J by 8 bases. The length of the CDR3 is 14 residues. The CDR3 spells CASSINRGLGELFF. In DNA form, the CDR3 reads TGTGCCAGCAGCATAAACAGGGGGCTGGGGGAGCTGTTTTTT.

The V and J genes are TRBV6-4 and TRBJ2-3; D may be TRBD1 (6 bases). Trimming shortened V by 3 bases and J by 4 bases, and 23 bases separated the two germline ends. The CDR3 loop spans 18 amino acids. From germline, CDR1 is MRHNA and CDR2 SNTAGT. CDR3 in DNA: TGTGCCAGCAGTGAAGACGTCAACAGGGTCAATCGCGCAGATACGCAGTATTTT. The encoded protein is CASSEDVNRVNRADTQYF.

The table lists this clone with a few counts. This rearrangement joins TRBV6-1 to TRBJ2-3; 8 positions match TRBD1. V dropped 8 bases and J dropped 7; count of bases not matched to a gene: 5. The CDR3 runs 12 residues. CDR1 MNHNS and CDR2 SASEGT come from the germline V gene. The CDR3, as DNA: TGTGCCAGCGGACAGGGCCCATATACGCAGTATTTT. Translating it yields CASGQGPYTQYF.

The rearrangement joins TRBV12-3 or TRBV12-4 to TRBJ2-5; D possibly corresponds to TRBD2 (5 bases). Deletions cut 3 bases from V and 5 bases from J, with 10 bases between. The CDR3 is 13 amino acids. CDR3 protein: CASSFMGGETQYF. Here the CDR3 DNA reads TGTGCCAGCAGTTTTATGGGCGGGGAGACCCAGTACTTC.

The chain employs TRBV6-5 and TRBJ2-3; D ambiguous. Germline values: CDR1 MNHEY, CDR2 SVGAGI. The CDR3 covers 15 residues. The V end lost 2 bases, the J end lost 1 base, and 10 bases lay between the germline ends. In DNA, the CDR3 is TGTGCCAGCAGTTACCAGATTTTGGGCACAGATACGCAGTATTTT. Translated, it gives CASSYQILGTDTQYF.

This chain joins TRBV28 and TRBJ2-3; D not certain. V lost 7 bases to trimming and J lost 4 bases, with 15 bases between them. CDR1 and CDR2 (germline): MDHEN, SYDVKM. The CDR3 runs to 14 residues. CDR3: CASTALSVSDTQYF. The CDR3, as DNA: TGTGCCAGCACAGCACTTTCGGTCTCAGATACGCAGTATTTT.

This chain uses TRBV2 with TRBJ2-7; D not resolved. Per the germline V gene, CDR1 is SNHLY and CDR2 is FYNNEI. This CDR3 region has 16 residues. With 3 bases removed from V and 3 bases from J, the gap between germline ends came to 18 bases. The CDR3 protein is CASSDPPSPGVYEQYF. CDR3 nucleotides: TGTGCCAGCAGTGACCCCCCCTCCCCAGGTGTCTACGAGCAGTACTTC.

By sample share, this clone is medium-sized. The J gene is TRBJ2-7, the V gene TRBV7-6, with 11 positions matching TRBD2. The germline V gene has CDR1 SGHVS and CDR2 FNYEAQ. V lost 5 bases, J lost 5 bases, and 8 bases stayed unmatched. This CDR3 contains 15 residues. The CDR3 DNA is TGTGCCAGCAGCGGCGGACTAGCGGGCCTTGACGAGCAGTACTTC. Protein sequence: CASSGGLAGLDEQYF.

The rearrangement links TRBV13 to TRBJ2-7, with unresolved D. The ends were cut back, 1 base at V and 5 bases at J, with 9 bases in the middle. Germline CDR1 is PRHDT and CDR2 is FYEKMQ (reference sequence). The CDR3 extends over 13 amino acids. The CDR3 loop reads CASSLDHRDEQYF. CDR3 bases: TGTGCCAGCAGCTTAGATCACCGGGACGAGCAGTACTTC.

CDR3 sequence reads: CASSGSLGSYNEQFF. In DNA, the CDR3 is TGTGCCAGCAGTGGGAGTTTGGGATCCTACAATGAGCAGTTCTTC. The gene calls are TRBV25-1 and TRBJ2-1, with D unclear. Trimming removed 4 bases at V and 1 base at J, with 11 bases between. Germline CDR1 is MGHDK and CDR2 is SYGVNS. The CDR3 spans 15 residues.

J is TRBJ2-1 and V is TRBV6-5, with unresolved D. Trimming took off 3 bases at V and 0 bases at J, with 12 bases between the two ends. CDR3 length equals 16 residues. From germline, CDR1 is MNHEY and CDR2 SVGAGI. In DNA, the CDR3 is TGTGCCAGCAGTTATCAAAAAAGGAGCTCCTACAATGAGCAGTTCTTC. It yields the protein CASSYQKRSSYNEQFF.

The sample holds one count of this clone. This sequence joins TRBV7-9 and TRBJ1-2; 9 nucleotides align to TRBD1. Germline CDR1 reads SEHNR; CDR2 reads FQNEAQ (reference sequence). This CDR3 is 13 amino acids long. The ends lost 4 bases at V and 7 bases at J; junction bases unmatched: 4. The CDR3: CASSSGQGTGYTF. The CDR3 nucleotides read TGTGCCAGCAGCTCCGGACAGGGGACTGGCTACACCTTC.